A single T cell receptor beta chain is shown here with its context. Its matching antigen is unknown. The germline V gene has CDR1 SGHAT and CDR2 FQNNGV. The CDR3 covers 15 residues. Trimming took off 4 bases at V and 0 bases at J, with 9 bases between the two ends. PCR employed 60 Vbeta and 13 Jbeta primers. Here immunoSEQ multiplex PCR was the method, and the copy in TCRdb shows in-frame clones only, minus some. The sample lists 150,000 to 200,000 clones; more than 70% were seen once. The sample originates from a study of cytomegalovirus exposure and HLA in healthy donors. Study at large: Earlier results showed 90 million to 130 million unique TCR beta sequences derived from about 179 million T cells. The study's findings and limits: Several of the most significant clusters appeared linked to common viral pathogens, based on a later analysis. Later analysis associated a missense DCLRE1C variant with TCR beta V- and J-gene trimming. Later, TCR association rates were found to vary by HLA locus, highest for DRB1 and lowest for HLA-C.

Sequenced material: PBMCs. The chain joins TRBV11-2 to TRBJ2-2, with TRBD1 as a possible D gene (6 bases). This receptor was obtained from a girl under 18 in good health and CMV-seronegative. This chain's CDR3 is CASSSGTSNTGELFF. In DNA, the CDR3 is TGTGCCAGCAGCTCCGGGACATCGAACACCGGGGAGCTGTTTTTT.